Listed below are T cell receptor beta chains from one sample, sequenced in a study of beta chain features in type 1 diabetes. Here immunoSEQ multiplex PCR was the method, and the copy in TCRdb shows in-frame clones only, minus some. The sample carries roughly 170,000 clones, about 12% recorded once. The sample taken for sequencing was central memory CD4+ T cells from blood. These TCRs come from a woman aged 18-29 years in good health. Both conserved end residues are part of each CDR3. A D gene is named only where the DNA matches it firmly. Only some rows state a clone size, as once, few, many or a class for expanded clones.

V gene,clone size,J gene,D gene,CDR3 protein,CDR3 DNA
TRBV18,.,TRBJ2-5,.,CASSPPSHWETQYF,TGTGCCAGCTCACCACCAAGCCACTGGGAGACCCAGTACTTC
TRBV28,.,TRBJ1-1,.,CASSPQGEAFF,TGTGCCAGCAGCCCACAGGGTGAAGCTTTCTTT
TRBV28,.,TRBJ2-2,.,CASTSLEIGGGGDVTGELFF,TGTGCCAGCACTTCTCTTGAGATAGGTGGTGGAGGGGATGTCACCGGGGAGCTGTTTTTT
TRBV5-6,.,TRBJ2-1,.,CASSWGTPGNEQFF,TGTGCCAGCAGCTGGGGGACTCCCGGTAATGAGCAGTTCTTC
TRBV5-1,many,TRBJ2-1,TRBD2,CASSPGLSPESGQFF,TGCGCCAGCAGCCCGGGACTATCTCCCGAGTCAGGGCAGTTCTTC
TRBV29-1,.,TRBJ1-4,TRBD1,CSVRDRTNEKLFF,TGCAGCGTCAGGGACAGGACTAATGAAAAACTGTTTTTT
TRBV4-2,.,TRBJ1-1,.,CASSQATDIGNTEAFF,TGTGCCAGCAGCCAAGCTACGGACATAGGGAACACTGAAGCTTTCTTT
TRBV9,few,TRBJ2-7,.,CASSVESDLPPSSF,TGTGCCAGCAGCGTAGAATCCGATTTACCCCCGAGTAGCTTC
TRBV7-3,few,TRBJ2-5,.,CASTHLGQQETQYF,TGTGCCAGCACCCATCTTGGGCAACAAGAGACCCAGTACTTC
TRBV7-7,few,TRBJ2-5,TRBD2,CASSSGGGYPRETQYF,TGTGCTAGCAGCTCCGGGGGGGGCTACCCTCGAGAGACCCAGTACTTC
TRBV29-1,few,TRBJ1-5,.,CSAKEGPGNQPQHF,TGCAGCGCCAAAGAGGGTCCGGGAAATCAGCCCCAGCATTTT